This TCR beta chain was identified in a study of blood T cell repertoires in COVID-19 (dated by TCRdb to the early 2020s). Study-level background: Samples from collaborators originated in the United States, Italy and Spain and spanned both the acute and convalescent phases of COVID-19. The prospective study material was composed of cDNA or gDNA derived from T cells, B-cell-depleted T cells, or PBMCs. The dataset comprised deeply sampled blood TCRbeta repertoires from subjects exposed to, actively infected with, or recovered from COVID-19. The repertoires were released in a freely available public database intended as a resource for research on the immune response to SARS-CoV-2. The samples were drawn from two sources: the first 160 participants of the ongoing ImmuneRACE study, and fewer than 1,500 subjects contributed by 6 global collaborators. The sample metadata nearly always contained a de-identified subject ID, COVID-19 status, age in years and sex. HLA class I and class II types, where available, came from metadata supplied by the sample provider rather than from assay-based typing.

Samples from volunteer blood donors who had recovered from COVID-19 were contributed by a second Seattle source. The collaborating institutions used their own protocols to collect whole blood in K2EDTA tubes. For TCRbeta analysis, collaborators shipped samples in one of three forms: frozen whole blood, isolated PBMCs, or DNA extracted from either of those sample types. TCRbeta CDR3 regions were amplified from genomic DNA using the immunoSEQ Assay, a bias-controlled multiplex PCR. From the authors' description of their analysis: The number of nucleated cells in each sample was estimated by amplification of reference gene primers within the assay. Sequence reads were collapsed and filtered to measure the absolute abundance of every unique TCRbeta CDR3 rearrangement. For each sample, productive Simpson clonality was calculated by taking the square root of Simpson's diversity index across productive rearrangements. TCRdb obtained this table from immuneACCESS and retained in-frame rearrangements with V and J assigned. These tables miss some clones; where compared with another copy, unresolved V genes account for less than half of the shortfall, and the remainder is unexplained. V and J calls and clone size follow that table, whereas D and trimming were derived from the DNA. The sample table shows 250,000 or so clones, and 89% are seen once. The top ten constitute less than 5% of the sample.

What the work shows at the level of the full study, not this receptor alone: The amount of clinical and demographic metadata varied by source and participant and was provided uncurated.

About this clone itself: Its antigen remains undetermined. Base qualities were left out, and no much larger clone turns up one base away.

Sequencing was performed on peripheral blood. This TCR derives from a woman aged 40 to 50 who had recovered from COVID-19.

The CDR3 corresponds to CASSYRASGYYEQYV. The nucleotides read TGTGCCAGCAGTTACAGGGCTAGCGGATACTACGAGCAGTACGTC. The rearrangement combines TRBV6-2 or TRBV6-3 with TRBJ2-7, with TRBD2 identical over 7 junction bases. The CDR1 and CDR2 encoded by the germline V gene are MNHEY and SVGEGT. Inclusive of the bounding cysteine and valine, the CDR3 is 15 residues long. Left in the record is the CDR3 DNA by itself, 45 bases read in frame from the first base. Trimming takes 2 bases off V and 3 bases off J; junction bases not matched to a gene: 7.